The rows below give T cell receptor beta chains drawn from one sample of a study of response to subunit inactivated influenza vaccine. TCRdb reprocessed the RT-PCR reads with MiXCR, giving one entry per CDR3 protein. This table holds about 520,000 distinct CDR3 sequences, about 25% found once. This specimen was CD4+ T cells sorted from PBMCs, taken 5 to 6 days after vaccination. These receptors all stem from a man aged 45-65 years who received an inactivated influenza vaccine. Each CDR3 is given with its conserved first and last residue. D genes are given only for firm matches. Expanded clones get a size class; other rows say once, few or many, or leave the size out.

V	size	J	D	CDR3	DNA
TRBV7-6	few	TRBJ2-2	TRBD2	CASSLSTSGITGELFF	TGTGCCAGCAGCTTATCCACTAGCGGGATAACCGGGGAGCTGTTTTTT
TRBV9	many	TRBJ2-7	.	CASSKRQAAYEQYF	TGTGCCAGCAGCAAAAGACAGGCCGCCTACGAGCAGTACTTC
TRBV7-2	.	TRBJ2-5	TRBD2	CASSLGTSGSGQETQYF	TGTGCCAGCAGCTTAGGGACTAGCGGGAGTGGGCAAGAGACCCAGTACTTC
TRBV27	few	TRBJ1-2	TRBD1	CASSSRQGGYGYTF	TGTGCCAGCAGTAGCAGACAGGGCGGTTATGGCTACACCTTC
TRBV20-1	many	TRBJ2-1	.	CSAPGPHNEQFF	TGCAGTGCCCCCGGGCCCCACAATGAGCAGTTCTTC
TRBV7-6	.	TRBJ2-4	.	CASSLGGTGNIQYF	TGTGCCAGCAGCTTAGGCGGGACTGGAAACATTCAGTACTTC
TRBV20-1	.	TRBJ1-2	TRBD1	CSAVGQGADYGYTF	TGCAGTGCTGTTGGACAGGGGGCAGACTATGGCTACACCTTC
TRBV21-1	.	TRBJ2-4	.	CASSKVGPAGVHIQYF	TGTGCCAGCAGCAAAGTAGGTCCAGCGGGAGTCCACATTCAGTACTTC
TRBV20-1	.	TRBJ2-5	TRBD1	CSARDFRGLVLETQYF	TGCAGTGCTAGGGATTTCAGGGGGCTCGTTCTCGAGACCCAGTACTTC
TRBV25-1	.	TRBJ1-3	.	CASSYETLGNTIYF	TGTGCCAGCAGTTATGAGACACTAGGAAACACCATATATTTT
TRBV7-9	.	TRBJ1-5	.	CASSQGRVGQPQHF	TGTGCCAGCAGCCAAGGACGGGTCGGTCAGCCCCAGCATTTT
TRBV10-3	.	TRBJ2-3	TRBD2	CAIRASSGVSTDTQYF	TGTGCCATCAGGGCCTCTAGCGGGGTGAGCACAGATACGCAGTATTTT
TRBV5-4	.	TRBJ2-5	TRBD1	CASSSQTGTGGRETQYF	TGTGCCAGCAGCTCCCAGACCGGGACAGGGGGCCGAGAGACCCAGTACTTC
TRBV10-3	few	TRBJ2-1	TRBD2	CAISFSGDSYNEQFF	TGTGCCATCAGTTTTAGCGGGGATTCCTACAATGAGCAGTTCTTC
TRBV5-5	many	TRBJ2-1	.	CASSLDSFLFF	TGTGCCAGCAGCTTAGACTCTTTTCTGTTCTTC
TRBV12-3/TRBV12-4	.	TRBJ2-1	.	CASSSSGNAGEQFF	TGTGCCAGCAGCTCCTCCGGTAATGCGGGTGAGCAGTTCTTC
TRBV5-1	.	TRBJ1-6	.	CASSLRRVENSPLHF	TGCGCCAGCAGCTTGCGTCGGGTGGAGAATTCACCCCTCCACTTT
TRBV2	.	TRBJ2-2	TRBD2	CASSRDRGGFGELFF	TGTGCCAGCAGTAGGGACCGGGGGGGTTTCGGGGAGCTGTTTTTT
TRBV12-3/TRBV12-4	few	TRBJ1-5	.	CASSFSGSQPQHF	TGTGCCAGCAGTTTCTCAGGGAGTCAGCCCCAGCATTTT
TRBV12-3/TRBV12-4	many	TRBJ2-1	.	CASSLGDQQFF	TGTGCCAGCAGTCTCGGGGACCAGCAGTTCTTC
TRBV29-1	.	TRBJ2-5	.	CSVGSGRETQYF	TGCAGCGTTGGTTCGGGGCGAGAGACCCAGTACTTC
TRBV5-6	many	TRBJ2-7	TRBD1	CASSLDGQGSYEQYF	TGTGCCAGCAGCTTGGATGGACAGGGCTCCTACGAGCAGTACTTC
TRBV19	few	TRBJ2-7	TRBD1	CASSTTDRAGEQYF	TGTGCCAGTAGTACCACGGACAGGGCGGGCGAGCAGTACTTC
TRBV4-3	.	TRBJ2-7	.	CASSQDLRAEQYF	TGCGCCAGCAGCCAAGACCTAAGGGCCGAGCAGTACTTC
TRBV29-1	.	TRBJ1-1	.	CSATRVNLNTEAFF	TGCAGCGCCACGAGGGTAAACCTGAACACTGAAGCTTTCTTT
TRBV6-6	.	TRBJ2-5	TRBD1	CASSTGGSKTQYF	TGTGCCAGCAGTACAGGGGGCTCAAAGACCCAGTACTTC
TRBV27	.	TRBJ2-7	.	CASSSPSGHEQYF	TGTGCCAGCAGTTCCCCCTCGGGCCACGAGCAGTACTTC